Below are 11 T cell receptor beta chains sequenced from a single sample in a study of blood T cell repertoires in COVID-19. Sequencing was performed with immunoSEQ multiplex PCR; in TCRdb, only in-frame clones are kept and a portion is missing. The sample includes 200,000 to 250,000 clones, about nine tenths of them seen just once. The sequencing input was peripheral blood. The receptors originated from a man aged 60 to 75 with acute or convalescent COVID-19.

This chain connects TRBV28 to TRBJ2-1; TRBD2 matches 9 bases. This CDR3 comprises 16 residues. Germline CDR1 is MDHEN and CDR2 is SYDVKM. The V segment lost 3 bases and the J segment 5 bases; nucleotides outside the gene matches: 8. Here the CDR3 DNA reads TGTGCCAGCAGTTTTATGCTCGCTAGCGGGAACAATGAGCAGTTCTTC. Translation: CASSFMLASGNNEQFF.

The chain links TRBV29-1 to TRBJ1-1; D not certain. Between the trimmed V and J ends, which lost 4 bases and 3 bases, there was a span of 18 bases. CDR1 and CDR2 (germline): SQVTM, ANQGSEA. The CDR3 is 15 residues long. CDR3 region: CSVGRSTKSDTEAFF. As DNA, the CDR3 is TGCAGCGTTGGAAGGTCCACTAAGTCGGACACTGAAGCTTTCTTT. The variable domain in full, with the rest retrieved from reference TRBV29-1 and TRBJ1-1, is SAVISQKPSRDICQRGTSLTIQCQVDSQVTMMFWYRQQPGQSLTLIATANQGSEATYESGFVIDKFPISRPNLTFSTLTVSNMSPEDSSIYLCSVGRSTKSDTEAFFGQGTRLTVV.

This rearrangement joins TRBV19 to TRBJ1-2; TRBD1 matches at 10 bases. Unmatched junction bases numbered 7, after V lost 4 bases and J lost 8 bases. There are 14 residues in the CDR3. Germline V gives CDR1 LNHDA, CDR2 SQIVND (reference sequence). CDR3 sequence reads: CASSTQGQGRGYTF. In DNA, the CDR3 is TGTGCCAGTAGTACCCAGGGACAGGGGCGCGGCTACACCTTC.

V gene TRBV15 combines with J gene TRBJ2-7, with TRBD1 matching 7 bases. The CDR3 sequence is 17 residues long. The junction had 8 bases not matched to a gene; V was cut back by 0 bases and J by 0 bases. Germline CDR1 and CDR2: LNHNV and YYDKDF (reference sequence). Here the CDR3 reads CATSRDFSSGGSYEQYF. Written as DNA, the CDR3 is TGTGCCACCAGCAGAGACTTCTCTTCAGGGGGCTCCTACGAGCAGTACTTC.

This clone was seen a single time. The genes are TRBV19 and TRBJ2-1; 8 bases are shared with TRBD2. With 8 bases clipped from V and 8 bases from J, the junction kept 5 bases outside the gene matches. The CDR3 contains 12 residues. Germline CDR1 and CDR2: LNHDA and SQIVND (reference sequence). CDR3 region: CASAQAGDEQFF. For the CDR3, the DNA is TGTGCCAGTGCCCAAGCGGGGGATGAGCAGTTCTTC.

J is TRBJ1-2 and V is TRBV6-2 or TRBV6-3; D is uncertain. The CDR3 runs 12 residues. V shed 5 bases and J shed 0 bases, with 4 bases lying between them. Germline-derived CDR1 and CDR2 are MNHEY and SVGEGT. The chain's CDR3 is CASSTANYGYTF. DNA of the CDR3: TGTGCCAGCAGTACTGCTAACTATGGCTACACCTTC.

The V gene is TRBV19, the J gene TRBJ1-1; D is undetermined. Germline V gene data show CDR1 as LNHDA and CDR2 as SQIVND (reference sequence). V shed 3 bases and J shed 3 bases, with 8 bases lying between them. This CDR3 contains 13 residues. The chain's CDR3 is CASSIHGYTEAFF. The CDR3 nucleotides are TGTGCCAGTAGTATTCACGGGTACACTGAAGCTTTCTTT.

CDR3 sequence: CASSVETRASGKDTQYF. The CDR3 bases are TGTGCCAGCAGCGTCGAGACTAGGGCTAGCGGGAAGGATACGCAGTATTTT. The V call is TRBV9, the J call TRBJ2-3; the match to TRBD2 covers 9 bases. V trimming: 2 bases; J trimming: 6 bases; junction bases outside the gene matches: 13. CDR1 and CDR2 (germline): SGDLS, YYNGEE. This CDR3 is built from 17 residues.

This chain connects TRBV7-3 to TRBJ2-2; 13 bases are shared with TRBD2. The CDR3 loop spans 19 amino acids. J gave up 0 bases and V 5 bases, and 9 bases lay outside the gene matches. CDR1 and CDR2 (germline): SGHTA, FQGTGA. The CDR3 region has the DNA TGTGCCAGCAGCGCTGAGGGACTAGCGGGATCCACGAACACCGGGGAGCTGTTTTTT. It codes for CASSAEGLAGSTNTGELFF.

This sequence joins TRBV9 and TRBJ1-2; the D is unclear. Germline V gene data show CDR1 as SGDLS and CDR2 as YYNGEE. The CDR3 has 14 amino acids. V was clipped by 4 bases and J by 2 bases, with 12 bases between them. CDR3 nucleotides: TGTGCCAGCAGCATAAAGACGGGGAACTATGGCTACACCTTC. Its translation is CASSIKTGNYGYTF. The full variable domain, in which reference TRBV9 and TRBJ1-2 provide the parts outside the CDR3, is DSGVTQTPKHLITATGQRVTLRCSPRSGDLSVYWYQQSLDQGLQFLIQYYNGEERAKGNILERFSAQQFPDLHSELNLSSLELGDSALYFCASSIKTGNYGYTFGSGTRLTVV.

The gene calls are TRBV11-2 and TRBJ2-1; 7 nucleotides agree with TRBD1. Germline V gene data show CDR1 as SGHAT and CDR2 as FQNNGV. After removal of 1 base from V and 4 bases from J, the junction contained 7 bases not matched to a gene. CDR3 size: 16 residues. The DNA for the CDR3 is TGTGCCAGCAGCTTAGGGTGGGGACAGCCTTACAATGAGCAGTTCTTC. This encodes CASSLGWGQPYNEQFF.